The 15 T cell receptor beta chains presented below share a single source sample, sequenced in a study of cytomegalovirus exposure and HLA in healthy donors. The PCR employed 60 Vbeta primers together with 13 Jbeta primers. Sequencing was performed with immunoSEQ multiplex PCR; in TCRdb, only in-frame clones are kept and a portion is missing. This table holds 150,000 to 200,000 clones, about four fifths found once. Material: PBMCs. The source is a man between 18 and 29 years old in good health and CMV-seronegative.

In its sample, this clone was seen a few times. V usage is TRBV6-1 and J usage is TRBJ2-1; TRBD1 aligns across 7 bases. This CDR3 is built from 15 residues. Germline lookup yields CDR1 MNHNS and CDR2 SASEGT. The J segment lost 5 bases and the V segment lost 2 bases, leaving 6 bases of the junction unmatched. The CDR3 reads CASSEMGQIHNEQFF. CDR3 bases: TGTGCCAGCAGTGAAATGGGACAGATCCACAATGAGCAGTTCTTC.

This sequence joins TRBV6-5 and TRBJ2-1, with TRBD2 matching over 12 bases. V lost 4 bases to trimming and J lost 4 bases; unmatched junction nucleotides: 5. The CDR3 has 16 amino acids. Germline assignment: CDR1 MNHEY and CDR2 SVGAGI. CDR3 sequence reads: CASSFALAGGYNEQFF. The CDR3 DNA reads TGTGCCAGCAGTTTCGCACTAGCGGGAGGATACAATGAGCAGTTCTTC.

The chain employs TRBV6-4 and TRBJ1-4; D gene ambiguous. With 4 bases removed from V and 5 bases from J, the gap between germline ends came to 17 bases. CDR3 size: 16 residues. Looked up from germline, CDR1 is MRHNA and CDR2 is SNTAGT. The DNA of the CDR3 is TGTGCCAGCAGTGGTTCTGGACTTCCCGGAAATGAAAAACTGTTTTTT. The encoded protein is CASSGSGLPGNEKLFF.

Comment on this clone: This CDR3 is also generated by other DNA sequences in the sample. The chain carries TRBV27 and TRBJ2-2; 7 bases line up with TRBD2. The CDR3 is 14 residues long. Germline V gene sequence: CDR1 MNHEY, CDR2 SMNVEV (reference sequence). After removal of 4 bases from V and 5 bases from J, the junction contained 4 bases not matched to a gene. CDR3 sequence: CASSSGLVTGELFF. The CDR3 nucleotides are TGTGCCAGCAGTTCCGGACTAGTTACCGGGGAGCTGTTTTTT.

V gene TRBV4-1 combines with J gene TRBJ2-7; 7 bases are a match to TRBD2. This CDR3 spans 15 amino acids. Trimming at V came to 4 bases and at J to 3 bases, leaving 9 bases not matched to a gene. Germline V lookup: CDR1 MGHRA, CDR2 YSYEKL. Here the CDR3 reads CASSPQGGGSYEQYF. CDR3 DNA sequence: TGCGCCAGCAGCCCCCAGGGCGGCGGGAGCTACGAGCAGTACTTC.

In DNA form, the CDR3 reads TGTGCCACCAGCAGAGTCCCGACTAGCGGGGTTCAAAAGACCCAGTACTTC. It specifies CATSRVPTSGVQKTQYF. This chain joins TRBV15 and TRBJ2-5; 11 bases align to TRBD2. The CDR3 extends over 17 amino acids. V was pared by 1 base and J by 6 bases, with 10 bases of the junction left unmatched. Looked up from germline, CDR1 is LNHNV and CDR2 is YYDKDF (reference sequence).

The rearrangement links TRBV5-1 to TRBJ1-6; D unresolved. Germline CDR1 and CDR2: SGHRS and YFSETQ. Between the trimmed V and J ends, which lost 0 bases and 15 bases, there was a span of 13 bases. The CDR3 contains 13 residues. In DNA, the CDR3 is TGCGCCAGCAGCTTGGCCGCCCGTTCGCGCCTCCACTTT. Protein: CASSLAARSRLHF.

Concerning this clone: Other DNA variants within this sample encode the same CDR3. The chain employs TRBV7-8 and TRBJ2-6; maybe TRBD2 (5 bases). Germline V gene sequence: CDR1 SGHVS, CDR2 FQNEAQ. Trimming took 1 base from V and 4 from J, leaving 14 bases between them. This CDR3 has 17 amino acids. The CDR3 here is CASSLGYTLAGANVLTF. The CDR3 DNA reads TGTGCCAGCAGCTTAGGATATACCCTAGCAGGGGCCAACGTCCTGACTTTC.

This clone came up once. The chain recombines TRBV5-5 with TRBJ1-5; D perhaps matches TRBD1 (6 bases). This CDR3 is 14 amino acids long. Germline CDR1 SGHKS, CDR2 YYEKEE (reference sequence). Deletions cut 4 bases from V and 6 bases from J, with 14 bases between. For the CDR3, the DNA is TGTGCCAGCAGCCCTCCGGGCAGGGGTCAGCCCCAGCATTTT. Protein sequence: CASSPPGRGQPQHF.

The CDR3 nucleotides are TGTGCCAGCAGTTTATCGCTAGAACTAACCGGGGAGCTGTTTTTT. Amino acids: CASSLSLELTGELFF. The chain recombines TRBV27 with TRBJ2-2; the D is unclear. Germline V lookup: CDR1 MNHEY, CDR2 SMNVEV (reference sequence). CDR3 length equals 15 residues. The V end lost 0 bases, the J end lost 5 bases, and 10 bases lay between the germline ends.

The chain combines TRBV5-1 with TRBJ1-5, with D maybe TRBD1 (6 bases). Trimming left V 2 bases short and J 5 bases short, with 8 bases between. This CDR3 has 13 residues. The germline gives CDR1 SGHRS, CDR2 YFSETQ. The CDR3 region is CASSFEGDQPQHF. The CDR3 bases are TGCGCCAGCAGCTTCGAGGGGGATCAGCCCCAGCATTTT. The full variable domain, rest sourced from reference TRBV5-1 and TRBJ1-5, is KAGVTQTPRYLIKTRGQQVTLSCSPISGHRSVSWYQQTPGQGLQFLFEYFSETQRNKGNFPGRFSGRQFSNSRSEMNVSTLELGDSALYLCASSFEGDQPQHFGDGTRLSIL.

In this sample, this clone turned up once. The genes are TRBV10-2 and TRBJ2-7, with 7 bases aligning to TRBD1. CDR1 WSHSY and CDR2 SAAADI come from the germline V gene. V lost 0 bases, J lost 2 bases, and 4 bases stayed unmatched. The CDR3 is 15 amino acids. CDR3 DNA sequence: TGCGCCAGCAGTGAGTCGAAGGACAGGACCTACGAGCAGTACTTC. It specifies CASSESKDRTYEQYF.

This chain joins TRBV13 and TRBJ1-2; TRBD1 matches 8 bases. The CDR3 loop spans 16 amino acids. V trimming: 4 bases; J trimming: 8 bases; junction bases outside the gene matches: 15. Looked up from germline, CDR1 is PRHDT and CDR2 is FYEKMQ (reference sequence). CDR3 DNA: TGTGCCAGCAGCTATCCGGGAGGACAGGGAGAGTACGGCTACACCTTC. Its translation: CASSYPGGQGEYGYTF.

This clone appeared once. The J gene is TRBJ1-6, the V gene TRBV18, with 11 positions matching TRBD1. Per the germline V gene, CDR1 is KGHSH and CDR2 is LQKENI. The V gene end was trimmed by 3 bases and the J gene end by 8 bases; junction bases not matched to a gene: 0. CDR3 length equals 14 residues. In nucleotides, the CDR3 is TGTGCCAGCTCACCGGACAGGGGGCATTCACCCCTCCACTTT. Its translation: CASSPDRGHSPLHF.

This chain's CDR3 is CASTDSGRYEQYF. The DNA of the CDR3 is TGTGCCAGTACGGATAGCGGGAGGTACGAGCAGTACTTC. The chain carries TRBV19 and TRBJ2-7; 10 bases are a match to TRBD2. The V gene end was trimmed by 7 bases and the J gene end by 4 bases; junction bases not matched to a gene: 4. This CDR3 contains 13 residues. The germline V gene has CDR1 LNHDA and CDR2 SQIVND (reference sequence).